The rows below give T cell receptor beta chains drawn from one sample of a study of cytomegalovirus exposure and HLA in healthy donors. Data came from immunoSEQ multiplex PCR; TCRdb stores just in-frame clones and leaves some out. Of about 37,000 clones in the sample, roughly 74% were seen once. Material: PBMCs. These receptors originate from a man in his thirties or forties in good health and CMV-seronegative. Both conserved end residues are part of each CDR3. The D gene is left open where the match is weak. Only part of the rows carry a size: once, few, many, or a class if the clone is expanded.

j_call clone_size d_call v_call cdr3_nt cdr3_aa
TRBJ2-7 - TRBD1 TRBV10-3 TGTGCCATCGGACAGGGAACCTACGAGCAGTACTTC CAIGQGTYEQYF
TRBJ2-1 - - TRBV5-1 TGCGCCAGCAGCGACAGACTTTATAATGAGCAGTTCTTC CASSDRLYNEQFF
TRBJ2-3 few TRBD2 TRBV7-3 TGTGCCAGCAGCTTAACCGGACTAGCGGGAAGCACAGATACGCAGTATTTT CASSLTGLAGSTDTQYF
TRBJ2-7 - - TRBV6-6 TGTGCCAGCAGCCTACAAGGGGGCTACGAGCAGTACTTC CASSLQGGYEQYF
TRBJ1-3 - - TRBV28 TGTGCCAGCAGCTCCGCCGGGACTGGAAACACCATATATTTT CASSSAGTGNTIYF
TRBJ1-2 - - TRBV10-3 TGTGCCATCAGTGCTAAAGGGGCAGATAACTATGGCTACACCTTC CAISAKGADNYGYTF
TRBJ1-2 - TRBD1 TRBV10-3 TGTGCCATCAGAGGGACAGGGAACTATGGCTACACCTTC CAIRGTGNYGYTF
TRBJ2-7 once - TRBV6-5 TGTGCCAGCAGAGGACCGGGACTCTCCTCCTACGAGCAGTACTTC CASRGPGLSSYEQYF
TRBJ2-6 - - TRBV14 TGTGCCAGCAGCCAAGACCCTAGGACAGCGGAATCTGGGGCCAACGTCCTGACTTTC CASSQDPRTAESGANVLTF
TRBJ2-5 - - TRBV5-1 TGCGCCAGCAGCTTGGATACAGTAGAGACCCAGTACTTC CASSLDTVETQYF
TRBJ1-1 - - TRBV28 TGTGCCAGCATCCTCAACACGGAAGCTTTCTTT CASILNTEAFF
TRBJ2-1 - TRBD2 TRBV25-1 TGTGCCAGCAGTGAATACGGGGGGGGCGGGCCCACCTACAATGAGCAGTTCTTC CASSEYGGGGPTYNEQFF
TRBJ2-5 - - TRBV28 TGTGCCAGCAGCGCCGGACTCACGATACAAGAGACCCAGTACTTC CASSAGLTIQETQYF
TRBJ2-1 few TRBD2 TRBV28 TGTGCCAGCCCCTCAGGAAGGACTAGCGGTAACTACAATGAGCAGTTCTTC CASPSGRTSGNYNEQFF
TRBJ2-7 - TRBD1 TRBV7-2 TGTGCCAGCAGCCGCCGGGACAGCAACGAGCAGTACTTC CASSRRDSNEQYF
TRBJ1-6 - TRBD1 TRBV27 TGTGCCAGCGGGCGGACAGGGGTATCACCCCTCCACTTT CASGRTGVSPLHF
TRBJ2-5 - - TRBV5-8 TGTGCCAGCAGTTTCGGACTGAACCAAGAGACCCAGTACTTC CASSFGLNQETQYF
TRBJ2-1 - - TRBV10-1 TGCGCCAGCAGTGACGCTGCAGGGCGTTTGAGCTCCTACAATGAGCAGTTCTTC CASSDAAGRLSSYNEQFF
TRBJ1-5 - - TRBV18 TGTGCCAGCTCACCTTTTGGGGGAGCGGGGCAGCCCCAGCATTTT CASSPFGGAGQPQHF
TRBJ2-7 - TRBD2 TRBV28 TGTGCCAGCAGTACCGACCGAGCGGGGAGCTCCTACGAGCAGTACTTC CASSTDRAGSSYEQYF
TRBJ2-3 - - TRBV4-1 TGCGCCAGCAGCCAAGAATCCGGCGGAGCAGATACGCAGTATTTT CASSQESGGADTQYF
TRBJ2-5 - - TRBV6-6 TGTGCCAGCAGGCGCCAGGCGCAGACCCAGTACTTC CASRRQAQTQYF
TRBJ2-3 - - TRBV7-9 TGTGCCAGCAGCCATAGTCGGGGTGATACGCAGTATTTT CASSHSRGDTQYF
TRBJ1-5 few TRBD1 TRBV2 TGTGCCAGCAGTAATACAGGGGTTGGCAATCAGCCCCAGCATTTT CASSNTGVGNQPQHF
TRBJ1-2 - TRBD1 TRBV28 TGTGCCAGCAGTTTAGACAGGGGGCGTTTAGGCTACACCTTC CASSLDRGRLGYTF
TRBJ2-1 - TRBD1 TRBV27 TGTGCCAGCAGCCGAGGACAGGGGTGGGTGAATGAGCAGTTCTTC CASSRGQGWVNEQFF
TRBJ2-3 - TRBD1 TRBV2 TGTGCCAGCAGACCCGGACAGGGGGGAGATACGCAGTATTTT CASRPGQGGDTQYF
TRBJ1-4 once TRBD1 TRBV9 TGTGCCAGCAGCGTGTTGGGACAGCATAATGAAAAACTGTTTTTT CASSVLGQHNEKLFF
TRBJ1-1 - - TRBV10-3 TGTGCCATCAGTGATGCAGGGGTGAACACTGAAGCTTTCTTT CAISDAGVNTEAFF
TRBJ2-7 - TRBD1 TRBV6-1 TGTGCCACCATCGGGACAGGCCTCTACGAGCAGTACTTC CATIGTGLYEQYF
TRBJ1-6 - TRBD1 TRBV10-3 TGTGCCATCAGGCCGGGACAGGGTAACTCACCCCTCCACTTT CAIRPGQGNSPLHF
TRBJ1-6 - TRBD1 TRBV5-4 TGTGCCAGCAGCTTGGCTGGACAGGGTACTTCACCCCTCCACTTT CASSLAGQGTSPLHF
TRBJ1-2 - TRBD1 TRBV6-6 TGTGCCAGCAGGGGGGACAGCCCTAACTATGGCTACACCTTC CASRGDSPNYGYTF
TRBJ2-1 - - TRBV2 TGTGCCAGCAGGGAACAGACCTACAATGAGCAGTTCTTC CASREQTYNEQFF
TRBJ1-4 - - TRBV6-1 TGTGCCAGCAGTGGTATGAGTGCAACTAATGAAAAACTGTTTTTT CASSGMSATNEKLFF
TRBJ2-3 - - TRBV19 TGTGCCAGTATGGGGGGGGGCCTCGGGACAGATACGCAGTATTTT CASMGGGLGTDTQYF
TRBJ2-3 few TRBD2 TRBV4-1 TGCGCCAGCAGCCAAGGGCGGGAGGGCACAGATACGCAGTATTTT CASSQGREGTDTQYF
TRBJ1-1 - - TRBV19 TGTGCCAGTGGGGAGGTCTACACTGAAGCTTTCTTT CASGEVYTEAFF
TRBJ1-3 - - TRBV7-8 TGTGCCAGCAGTCGGGGTCGGGACACCTACTCTGGAAACACCATATATTTT CASSRGRDTYSGNTIYF
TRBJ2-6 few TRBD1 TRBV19 TGTGCCAGTAGTCTGGACAGGGGGTACTTTGGGGCCAACGTCCTGACTTTC CASSLDRGYFGANVLTF
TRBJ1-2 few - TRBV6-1 TGTGCCAGCAGTGAAAATGCGGGGGCTAACTATGGCTACACCTTC CASSENAGANYGYTF
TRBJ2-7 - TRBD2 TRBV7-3 TGTGCCAGCAGCTTAGCGGGAGGGCCCAACTACGAGCAGTACTTC CASSLAGGPNYEQYF
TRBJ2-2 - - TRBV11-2 TGTGCCAGCAGCTGGGCTGCGAACACCGGGGAGCTGTTTTTT CASSWAANTGELFF
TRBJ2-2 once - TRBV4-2 TGTGCCAGCAGCCAAGAGGACTGGGAAACCAACACCGGGGAGCTGTTTTTT CASSQEDWETNTGELFF
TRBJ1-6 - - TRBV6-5 TGTGCCAGCAGCAAGGACAGACGTTCACCCCTCCACTTT CASSKDRRSPLHF
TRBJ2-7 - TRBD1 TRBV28 TGTGCCAGCAGTTTGCCGACAGGGAGCTACGAGCAGTACTTC CASSLPTGSYEQYF
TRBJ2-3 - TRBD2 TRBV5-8 TGTGCCAGCAGATCAGCCTATGTGGGAGGGCCCCCAGATACGCAGTATTTT CASRSAYVGGPPDTQYF
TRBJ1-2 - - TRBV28 TGTGCCAGCAACTCGGGGGACTATGGCTACACCTTC CASNSGDYGYTF
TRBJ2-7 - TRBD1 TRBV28 TGTGCCAGCAGTTACCGACAGGGAACCTACGAGCAGTACTTC CASSYRQGTYEQYF
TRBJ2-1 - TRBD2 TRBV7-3 TGTGCCAGCAGCTTAATGTCAGCGGGAGTGGGGAATGAGCAGTTCTTC CASSLMSAGVGNEQFF
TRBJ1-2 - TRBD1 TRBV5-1 TGCGCCAGCAGCTCAGAGTTGACAGGGCAAGGAGGCTACACCTTC CASSSELTGQGGYTF
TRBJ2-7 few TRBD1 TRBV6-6 TGTGCCACAAAACCGGGACAGGGCTACGAGCAGTACTTC CATKPGQGYEQYF
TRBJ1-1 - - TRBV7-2 TGTGCCAGCAGCTCCCCCCCAGAAAAACCTACTGAAGCTTTCTTT CASSSPPEKPTEAFF
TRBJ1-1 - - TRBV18 TGTGCCAGCTCATCGGTACCCGAAACTGAAGCTTTCTTT CASSSVPETEAFF
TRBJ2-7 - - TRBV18 TGTGCCAGCTCACCAGAGCGCTTCGGCGAGCAGTACTTC CASSPERFGEQYF
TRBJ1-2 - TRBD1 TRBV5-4 TGTGCCAGCAGCCCATCCACCGGGACAGGGGATGGCTACCCCTTC CASSPSTGTGDGYPF
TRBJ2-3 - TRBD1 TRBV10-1 TGCGCCAGCAGTGAAAGGGGCAGGGGGAGAGATACGCAGTATTTT CASSERGRGRDTQYF
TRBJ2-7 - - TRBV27 TGTGCCAGCAGTATGAAGGAAATAGGGGCCTCCTACGAGCAGTACTTC CASSMKEIGASYEQYF
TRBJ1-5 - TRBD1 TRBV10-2 TGCGCCAGCAGTGAAGCGGACAGGGGAGCCAGTCAGCCCCAGCATTTT CASSEADRGASQPQHF
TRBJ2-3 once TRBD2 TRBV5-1 TGCGCCAGCAGCCCCGGGTCGAAGCGGGGGGGCACAGATACGCAGTATTTT CASSPGSKRGGTDTQYF